The TCR beta chain described here comes from a study of vaccination effects on CD4 cells after COVID-19. Study as a whole: Samples were given by two convalescent patients 16 days and one week before vaccination.

Sequencing in the ViraFEST assay came after antigen-specific CD4+ T cells had been expanded with viral peptide pools, which were used to stimulate PBMC. Scientists isolated CD4+ T cells after an approximately 10-day culture period ended. Infection with SARS-CoV-2 occurred in the person between March and December 2020, and PCR confirmed it. Remarks on this clone: The antigen is undetermined.

The method was immunoSEQ multiplex PCR; TCRdb's version includes in-frame clones alone and lacks a portion of them. The sample records some 56,000 clones, approximately 73% being singletons. This CDR3 is built from 15 residues. Germline values: CDR1 SGHRS, CDR2 YFSETQ. Unmatched junction bases numbered 9, after V lost 4 bases and J lost 3 bases. Sequencing was performed on CD4+ T cells from PBMCs cultured with HIV peptides, taken before COVID-19 vaccination. Subset meaning: HIV-1 Nef peptide pool negative control/reference culture. The chain recombines TRBV5-1 with TRBJ2-7; 8 bases match TRBD2. This TCR was sampled from a human donor who had a prior SARS-CoV-2 infection. CDR3 DNA: TGCGCCAGCAGCCCCGCAGCGGGAGTAAACTACGAGCAGTACTTC. Amino acids: CASSPAAGVNYEQYF.